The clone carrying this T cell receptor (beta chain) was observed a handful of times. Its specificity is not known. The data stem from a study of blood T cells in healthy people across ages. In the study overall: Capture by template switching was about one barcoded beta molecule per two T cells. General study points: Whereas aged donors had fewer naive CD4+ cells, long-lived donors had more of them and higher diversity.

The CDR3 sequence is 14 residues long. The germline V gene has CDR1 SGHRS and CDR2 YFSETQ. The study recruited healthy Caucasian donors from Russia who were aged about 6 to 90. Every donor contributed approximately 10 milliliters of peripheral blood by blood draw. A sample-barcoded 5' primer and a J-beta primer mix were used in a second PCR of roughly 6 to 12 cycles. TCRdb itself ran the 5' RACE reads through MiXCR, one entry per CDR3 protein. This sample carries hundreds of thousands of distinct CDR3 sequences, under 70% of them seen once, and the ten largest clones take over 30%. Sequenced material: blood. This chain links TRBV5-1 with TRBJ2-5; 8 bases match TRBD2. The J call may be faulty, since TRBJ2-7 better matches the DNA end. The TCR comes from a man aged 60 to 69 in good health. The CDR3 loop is CASSHGLANYEQYF. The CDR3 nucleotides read TGCGCCAGCAGCCACGGACTAGCCAACTACGAGCAGTACTTC.